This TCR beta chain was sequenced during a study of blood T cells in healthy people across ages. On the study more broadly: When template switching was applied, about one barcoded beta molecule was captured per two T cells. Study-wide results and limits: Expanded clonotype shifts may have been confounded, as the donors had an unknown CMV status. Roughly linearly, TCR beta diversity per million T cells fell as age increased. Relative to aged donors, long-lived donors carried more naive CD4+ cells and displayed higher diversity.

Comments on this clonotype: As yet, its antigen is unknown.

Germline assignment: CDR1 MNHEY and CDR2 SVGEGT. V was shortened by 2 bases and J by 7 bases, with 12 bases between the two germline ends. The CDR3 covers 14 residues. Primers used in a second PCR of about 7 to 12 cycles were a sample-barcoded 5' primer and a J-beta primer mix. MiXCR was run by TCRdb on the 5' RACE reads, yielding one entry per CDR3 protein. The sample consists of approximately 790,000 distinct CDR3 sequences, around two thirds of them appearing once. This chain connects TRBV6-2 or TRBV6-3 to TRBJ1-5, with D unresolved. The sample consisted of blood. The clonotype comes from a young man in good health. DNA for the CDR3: TGTGCCAGCAGTTACGGAGGAAGCGGGCAGCCCCAGCATTTT. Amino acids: CASSYGGSGQPQHF.